This passage covers 20 T cell receptor beta chains from one sample sequenced in a study of molecular identifiers for immune sequencing clone quantification. TCRdb recomputed calls from the PCR reads with MiXCR, one row per CDR3 protein. The top ten clones hold under 1.3% of a sample with 35,000 to 45,000 distinct CDR3 sequences, about 19% of them seen once. Sequencing used naive CD8+ T cells from blood, with Jurkat cell RNA spiked in. Subset denoted: FACS-sorted CD8+CD4-CCR7+CD45RA+ naive T cells. Receptors were obtained from a human donor in good health. Some libraries in this study had Jurkat cell RNA spiked in.

In its sample, this clonotype is medium-sized. This chain connects TRBV28 to TRBJ2-3, with D hard to call. This CDR3 region has 13 residues. CDR1 and CDR2 (germline): MDHEN, SYDVKM. Trimming took 6 bases from V and 4 from J, leaving 11 bases between them. The CDR3 nucleotides read TGTGCCAGCAGGTTGCCGACCCCAGATACGCAGTATTTT. This sequence encodes CASRLPTPDTQYF. Complete variable domain (other parts from reference TRBV28 and TRBJ2-3): DVKVTQSSRYLVKRTGEKVFLECVQDMDHENMFWYRQDPGLGLRLIYFSYDVKMKEKGDIPEGYSVSREKKERFSLILESASTNQTSMYLCASRLPTPDTQYFGPGTRLTVL.

Turning to this clonotype: The junction does not match germline at one end; this may be a read error. The rearrangement links TRBV12-3 or TRBV12-4 to TRBJ2-5, with D perhaps given as TRBD1 or TRBD2 (5 bases each). The CDR3 covers 13 residues. CDR3 nucleotide sequence: TGTGCCAGCAGCCTGGGGGTCCAAGACACCCAGTACTTT. It is translated as CASSLGVQDTQYF.

Ten or more counts support this clonotype. The rearrangement joins TRBV7-8 to TRBJ2-3; 7 nucleotides align to TRBD1. Germline CDR1 is SGHVS and CDR2 is FQNEAQ. The CDR3 covers 15 residues. After removal of 6 bases from V and 2 bases from J, the junction contained 8 bases not matched to a gene. The CDR3 spells CASRHDRALTDTQYF. Written as DNA, the CDR3 is TGTGCCAGCAGACACGACAGGGCCCTCACAGATACGCAGTATTTT.

The sample holds many counts of this clonotype. V usage is TRBV4-1 and J usage is TRBJ1-4; D call uncertain. Germline assignment: CDR1 MGHRA and CDR2 YSYEKL. The CDR3 extends over 13 amino acids. V was shortened by 1 base and J by 0 bases, with 0 bases between the two germline ends. The CDR3 is CASSQATNEKLFF. The CDR3 bases are TGCGCCAGCAGCCAAGCAACTAATGAAAAACTGTTTTTT.

This clonotype ranks as medium-sized. J is TRBJ1-5 and V is TRBV12-3 or TRBV12-4, with 8 bases that match TRBD1. The ends lost 6 bases at V and 4 bases at J; junction bases unmatched: 8. This CDR3 spans 15 amino acids. This CDR3 is CASRPGQGRNQPQHF. CDR3 sequence (DNA): TGTGCCAGCAGGCCCGGACAGGGTAGGAATCAGCCCCAGCATTTT.

About this clonotype itself: The junction differs from germline at one of its ends, possibly a read error. The rearrangement joins TRBV5-3 to TRBJ2-5; tentative D call: TRBD1 (6 bases). TRBV5-3 counts as an open reading frame of uncertain function. The CDR3 runs to 15 residues. CDR3 nucleotide sequence: TGTGCCAGCAGCTTAATCGGGACACGTCAAGAGACCCAGTACTTC. The encoded protein is CASSLIGTRQETQYF.

This clonotype was seen repeatedly, ten times or more. The chain has TRBV23-1 and TRBJ2-3; either TRBD1 or TRBD2 may fit D (5 bases each). TRBV23-1 is labeled an ORF, and its function is uncertain. The CDR3 is made up of 21 amino acids. V dropped 0 bases and J dropped 0 bases, with 25 bases sitting between them. Written as DNA, the CDR3 is TGCGCCAGCAGTCAATCGGGGGTACACGGACCCCTGAGTTATAGCACAGATACGCAGTATTTT. Translated: CASSQSGVHGPLSYSTDTQYF.

Comments on this clonotype: A clone one base away is much larger, so this may be a read error. The chain has TRBV12-3 or TRBV12-4 and TRBJ2-2, with D uncertain. The CDR3 has 15 residues. The CDR3 spells CAGSLATAYTGELFF. Here the CDR3 DNA reads TGTGCCGGCAGTTTAGCCACGGCCTACACCGGGGAGCTGTTTTTT.

This clonotype was found many times. V and J are TRBV19 and TRBJ2-7; the match to TRBD1 covers 11 bases. This CDR3 contains 14 residues. V was clipped by 5 bases and J by 5 bases; unmatched bases: 5. Germline CDR1 reads LNHDA; CDR2 reads SQIVND (reference sequence). CDR3 DNA: TGTGCCAGTAGTGAGGGACAGGGGGACGACGAGCAGTACTTC. The encoded protein is CASSEGQGDDEQYF. The full variable domain, in which reference TRBV19 and TRBJ2-7 provide the parts outside the CDR3, is DGGITQSPKYLFRKEGQNVTLSCEQNLNHDAMYWYRQDPGQGLRLIYYSQIVNDFQKGDIAEGYSVSREKKESFPLTVTSAQKNPTAFYLCASSEGQGDDEQYFGPGTRLTVT.

This clonotype occurred many times. This rearrangement joins TRBV10-3 to TRBJ2-7, with D perhaps matching TRBD2 (6 bases). The V gene lost 4 bases and the J gene lost 0 bases, with 10 bases spanning the gap. CDR3 length equals 14 residues. From germline, CDR1 is ENHRY and CDR2 SYGVKD. This CDR3 is CAISGRGGSYEQYF. CDR3 coding DNA: TGTGCCATCAGTGGGAGGGGTGGCTCCTACGAGCAGTACTTC.

Ten or more counts support this clonotype. The rearrangement links TRBV11-2 to TRBJ2-1; no clear D gene. Trimming cost V 0 bases and J 2 bases, with 11 bases left between them. Germline loops: CDR1 SGHAT, CDR2 FQNNGV. The CDR3 extends over 16 amino acids. The CDR3 DNA sequence: TGTGCCAGCAGCTTAGATCCCAGTAACGCCTACAATGAGCAGTTCTTC. It specifies CASSLDPSNAYNEQFF. The entire variable domain, with the rest obtained from reference TRBV11-2 and TRBJ2-1, is as follows: EAGVAQSPRYKIIEKRQSVAFWCNPISGHATLYWYQQILGQGPKLLIQFQNNGVVDDSQLPKDRFSAERLKGVDSTLKIQPAKLEDSAVYLCASSLDPSNAYNEQFFGPGTRLTVL.

This clonotype was detected ten times or more. J is TRBJ1-5 and V is TRBV27; 11 nucleotides line up with TRBD1. CDR3 length: 18 amino acids. The germline CDR1 and CDR2 sequences are MNHEY and SMNVEV (reference sequence). Germline trimming cut 8 bases from V and 0 bases from J; bases unmatched to any gene: 12. The CDR3 loop reads CASRAQGTGGYSNQPQHF. CDR3 coding DNA: TGTGCCAGCCGGGCCCAGGGGACAGGGGGTTATAGCAATCAGCCCCAGCATTTT.

On this clonotype itself: Possible read error: a much larger clone is one base away. J is TRBJ2-1 and V is TRBV7-9; D ambiguous. CDR1 SEHNR and CDR2 FQNEAQ come from the germline V gene (reference sequence). The CDR3 runs to 15 residues. The CDR3 region is CASENGQKPDNGQFF. CDR3 in DNA: TGTGCCAGCGAAAACGGTCAGAAACCCGACAATGGGCAGTTCTTC.

This clonotype was counted many times. The chain is built from TRBV5-1 and TRBJ2-3; the match to TRBD1 covers 8 bases. V shed 3 bases, J shed 6 bases, and the junction held 6 bases outside the gene matches. Germline V gives CDR1 SGHRS, CDR2 YFSETQ. This CDR3 is 14 amino acids long. The CDR3 protein is CASSYGTGLDTQYF. The DNA for the CDR3 is TGCGCCAGCAGCTATGGGACAGGTCTTGATACGCAGTATTTT. Together with reference TRBV5-1 and TRBJ2-3, the CDR3 gives the full variable domain: KAGVTQTPRYLIKTRGQQVTLSCSPISGHRSVSWYQQTPGQGLQFLFEYFSETQRNKGNFPGRFSGRQFSNSRSEMNVSTLELGDSALYLCASSYGTGLDTQYFGPGTRLTVL.

This clonotype was observed at least ten times. The V and J genes are TRBV29-1 and TRBJ1-1, with D maybe TRBD1 (6 bases). This CDR3 contains 13 residues. Germline CDR1 SQVTM, CDR2 ANQGSEA. V lost 7 bases to trimming and J lost 1 base, with 13 bases between them. CDR3 nucleotides: TGCAGCGGCACCGGGGGGGCGAACACTGAAGCTTTCTTT. This sequence encodes CSGTGGANTEAFF.

This clonotype was seen many times. This chain uses TRBV2 with TRBJ2-1, with 10 positions matching TRBD1. V dropped 10 bases and J dropped 4; count of bases not matched to a gene: 4. The length of the CDR3 is 13 residues. Germline CDR1 and CDR2: SNHLY and FYNNEI. CDR3 amino acids: CATQGQGYNEQFF. Here the CDR3 DNA reads TGTGCCACACAGGGACAGGGGTACAATGAGCAGTTCTTC.

Turning to this clonotype: This clone may be a read error of a much larger clone one base away. The rearrangement links TRBV4-1 to TRBJ1-1; D might be TRBD1 (6 bases). The CDR3 has 13 residues. V lost 4 bases and J 7 bases, leaving 13 bases between the germline ends. Germline lookup yields CDR1 MGHRA and CDR2 YSYEKL. CDR3 residues: CASSLVGGLEAFF. For the CDR3, the DNA is TGCGCCAGCAGCCTAGTGGGGGGGCTTGAAGCTTTCTTT.

A remark on this clonotype: Given a much more abundant clone one base away, this may be a read error. V gene TRBV4-1 combines with J gene TRBJ2-1; D could derive from TRBD1 or TRBD2 (5 bases each). CDR3 length: 15 amino acids. Germline CDR1 is MGHRA and CDR2 is YSYEKL. The CDR3: CASSQVKGTYNGQFF. The CDR3 coding sequence is TGCGCCAGCAGCCAAGTGAAGGGGACGTACAATGGGCAGTTCTTC.

This clonotype has ten or more counts. The gene calls are TRBV5-4 and TRBJ1-4; no firm D call. Trimming removed 3 bases at V and 4 bases at J, with 19 bases between. The CDR3 runs 17 residues. Germline assignment: CDR1 SGHNT and CDR2 YYREEE (reference sequence). The CDR3 loop is CASSSPPRGKGNEKLFF. The CDR3, as DNA: TGTGCCAGCAGCTCCCCGCCGAGAGGGAAGGGTAATGAAAAACTGTTTTTT.

This clonotype has only one observation. No conserved phenylalanine or tryptophan ends this CDR3, so it is likely a read error. Because the CDR3's place on the DNA is in doubt, the DNA is left out and the CDR3 is given as listed by TCRdb. The chain combines TRBV21-1 with TRBJ2-7; the table calls TRBD1, which could not be checked here. TRBV21-1 is classified as a pseudogene. Including both end residues, the CDR3 is 16 amino acids long. CDR3 residues: CASSARGEERSYEQYI.